The T cell receptor beta chain under discussion was sequenced for a study of Graves' ophthalmopathy and Graves' hyperthyroidism. At the level of the study: The authors collected peripheral blood at initial diagnosis, before any treatment.

RNA transcripts served as template for amplifying TCR beta CDR3 sequences. HTBI primers were used in a first-round RT-PCR, which preceded a second-round multiplex PCR. A single record per CDR3 protein comes from TCRdb applying MiXCR to the multiplex PCR reads. The data contain about 640,000 distinct CDR3 sequences, about 41% of them seen just once; the ten biggest clones take up more than 2.5%. Worth noting for this clonotype: What it binds is not known.

Presentation of ophthalmopathy in the donors involved moderate-to-severe activity, CAS ≥3, NOSPECS ≥4 and a duration under 3 months. PBMCs were obtained from 9 to 10 ml of fresh peripheral blood. V was trimmed by 8 bases and J by 4 bases, leaving 12 bases between them. Germline V gives CDR1 MGHDK, CDR2 SYGVNS. The CDR3 loop spans 14 amino acids. Study conclusions and caveats: Among thyroid clonotypes expanded above 0.001 frequency, most also appeared in blood.

The sequence was obtained from an adult man with Graves' ophthalmopathy. The sequenced sample consisted of peripheral blood. V and J are TRBV25-1 and TRBJ2-6; D not certain. DNA for the CDR3: TGTGCCAGCTTAAGGCCCCTCGGGGCCAACGTCCTGACTTTC. Residues: CASLRPLGANVLTF.